This T cell receptor beta chain was documented in a study of T cells in Graves' hyperthyroidism and ophthalmopathy. At least ten counts were recorded for this clonotype. Germline V gene data show CDR1 as MDHEN and CDR2 as SYDVKM. With 4 bases removed from V and 10 bases from J, the gap between germline ends came to 11 bases. The CDR3 is 12 amino acids. RNA transcripts gave rise to amplified TCR beta CDR3 regions. HTBI primers were employed in a first-round RT-PCR of the TCR CDR3. TCRdb independently ran MiXCR on the multiplex PCR reads; one entry per CDR3 protein. The table includes over 200,000 distinct CDR3 sequences, about a sixth detected once.

The chain links TRBV28 to TRBJ2-1; D is unresolved. This receptor was taken from a man aged 40-50 years with Graves' hyperthyroidism. What was sequenced was blood. Here the CDR3 DNA reads TGTGCCAGCAGTTCCACTCTTCTCGAGCAGTTCTTC. Encoded protein: CASSSTLLEQFF.